Following are 7 T cell receptor beta chains from one sample sequenced in a study of cytomegalovirus exposure and HLA in healthy donors. Both 60 Vbeta primers and 13 Jbeta primers went into the PCR. Here immunoSEQ multiplex PCR was the method, and the copy in TCRdb shows in-frame clones only, minus some. The sample records about 140,000 clones, under 70% being singletons. The sample was PBMCs. These receptors all stem from a man younger than 40 in good health and CMV-seropositive.

The CDR3 region has the DNA TGCGCCAGCAGCTACCAAACCGGGACAGGTTATGTTGAGCAGTTCTTC. Residues: CASSYQTGTGYVEQFF. The genes are TRBV5-1 and TRBJ2-1, with 8 bases lining up with TRBD1. Germline V CDR1 and CDR2: SGHRS, YFSETQ. Unmatched junction bases numbered 14, after V lost 3 bases and J lost 9 bases. The CDR3 covers 16 residues.

The chain couples TRBV28 to TRBJ2-7, with TRBD2 as a possible D gene (7 bases). The germline V gene has CDR1 MDHEN and CDR2 SYDVKM. V gave up 5 bases and J gave up 7 bases, with 15 bases separating them. The CDR3 extends over 13 amino acids. The CDR3 nucleotides are TGTGCCAGCAGTATAGGGGGGGCGCCTGAGCAGTACTTC. Translation: CASSIGGAPEQYF.

This clone was observed a few times. V is TRBV27 and J is TRBJ2-7, with TRBD1 identical over 8 bases. CDR1 is MNHEY, CDR2 SMNVEV, per germline (reference sequence). Trimming at V came to 2 bases and at J to 7 bases, leaving 10 bases not matched to a gene. The CDR3 extends over 15 amino acids. In nucleotides, the CDR3 is TGTGCCAGCAGTTTAGCCGGACAGGGTGTTAAAGAGCAGTACTTC. Encoded protein: CASSLAGQGVKEQYF.

V is TRBV11-2 and J is TRBJ2-7; 12 bases are shared with TRBD2. The J segment lost 1 base and the V segment lost 0 bases, leaving 7 bases of the junction unmatched. CDR3 size: 18 residues. Per germline, CDR1 SGHAT and CDR2 FQNNGV. The CDR3 DNA reads as TGTGCCAGCAGCTTAGACCGGACTAGCGGGATCCAGTCCTACGAGCAGTACTTC. Its protein is CASSLDRTSGIQSYEQYF.

In this sample, this clone turned up a few times. This chain links TRBV10-3 with TRBJ2-2; 10 nucleotides line up with TRBD2. Per the germline V gene, CDR1 is ENHRY and CDR2 is SYGVKD. The CDR3 is 19 amino acids. With V trimmed by 6 bases and J by 0 bases, 13 bases remained unmatched. DNA for the CDR3: TGTGCCATCAGCCCAGGGGGCCTCGGACTAGCGGCGAACACCGGGGAGCTGTTTTTT. Residues: CAISPGGLGLAANTGELFF.

The chain employs TRBV28 and TRBJ2-5; D uncertain. CDR3 length equals 13 residues. Germline V CDR1 and CDR2: MDHEN, SYDVKM. The V end lost 2 bases, the J end lost 0 bases, and 4 bases lay between the germline ends. CDR3 DNA: TGTGCCAGCAGTTTAGGCAACCAAGAGACCCAGTACTTC. It codes for CASSLGNQETQYF.

This chain links TRBV12-2 with TRBJ2-7; the table's TRBD2 call for D was not verified on the DNA. TRBV12-2 counts as a pseudogene. This CDR3 has 15 amino acids. CDR3 sequence (DNA): TGTGCAAGTCGCTCCACTAGCGGGAGGCTCTACGAGCAGTACTTC. Translating gives CASRSTSGRLYEQYF.